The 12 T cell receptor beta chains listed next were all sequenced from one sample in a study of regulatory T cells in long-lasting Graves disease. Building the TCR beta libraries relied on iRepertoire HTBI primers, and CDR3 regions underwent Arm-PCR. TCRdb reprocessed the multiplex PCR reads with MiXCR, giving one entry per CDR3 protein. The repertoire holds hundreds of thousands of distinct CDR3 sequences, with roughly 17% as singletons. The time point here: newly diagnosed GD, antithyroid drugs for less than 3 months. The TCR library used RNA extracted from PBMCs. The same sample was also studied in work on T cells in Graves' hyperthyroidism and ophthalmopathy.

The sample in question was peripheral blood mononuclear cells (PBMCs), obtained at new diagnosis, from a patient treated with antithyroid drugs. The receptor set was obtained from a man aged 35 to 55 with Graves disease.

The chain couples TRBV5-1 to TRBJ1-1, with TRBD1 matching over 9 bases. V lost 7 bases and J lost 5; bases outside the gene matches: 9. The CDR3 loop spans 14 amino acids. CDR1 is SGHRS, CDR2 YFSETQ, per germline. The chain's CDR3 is CASDSDRGGTEAFF. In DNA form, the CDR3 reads TGCGCCAGCGACTCGGACAGGGGTGGGACTGAAGCTTTCTTT.

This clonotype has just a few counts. Written as DNA, the CDR3 is TGCAGTGCTAGGGATGGATATGCCGGGGAGCTGTTTTTT. This codes for CSARDGYAGELFF. The V gene is TRBV20-1, the J gene TRBJ2-2; no definite D call. Germline-derived CDR1 and CDR2 are DFQATT and SNEGSKA (reference sequence). Trimming removed 3 bases at V and 6 bases at J, with 11 bases between. This CDR3 comprises 13 residues.

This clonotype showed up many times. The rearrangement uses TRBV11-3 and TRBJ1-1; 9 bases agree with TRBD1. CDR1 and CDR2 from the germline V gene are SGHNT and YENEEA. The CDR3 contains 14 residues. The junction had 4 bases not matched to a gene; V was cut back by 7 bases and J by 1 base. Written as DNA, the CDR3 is TGTGCCAGCACACAGGGGGCCTGGAACACTGAAGCTTTCTTT. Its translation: CASTQGAWNTEAFF. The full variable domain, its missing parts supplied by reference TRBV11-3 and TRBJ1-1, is EAGVVQSPRYKIIEKKQPVAFWCNPISGHNTLYWYLQNLGQGPELLIRYENEEAVDDSQLPKDRFSAERLKGVDSTLKIQPAELGDSAVYLCASTQGAWNTEAFFGQGTRLTVV.

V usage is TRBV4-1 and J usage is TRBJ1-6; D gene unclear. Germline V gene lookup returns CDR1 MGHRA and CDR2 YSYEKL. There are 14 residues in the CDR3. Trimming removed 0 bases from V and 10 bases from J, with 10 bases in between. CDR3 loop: CASSQDDPISPLHF. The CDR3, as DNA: TGCGCCAGCAGCCAAGACGATCCTATCTCACCCCTCCACTTT.

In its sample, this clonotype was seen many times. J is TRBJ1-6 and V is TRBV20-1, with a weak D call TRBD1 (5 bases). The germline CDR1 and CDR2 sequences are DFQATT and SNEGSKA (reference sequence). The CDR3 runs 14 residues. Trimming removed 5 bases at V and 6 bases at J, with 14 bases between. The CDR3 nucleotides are TGCAGTGCTTCCCGGGACGGCATTAATTCACCCCTCCACTTT. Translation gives CSASRDGINSPLHF.

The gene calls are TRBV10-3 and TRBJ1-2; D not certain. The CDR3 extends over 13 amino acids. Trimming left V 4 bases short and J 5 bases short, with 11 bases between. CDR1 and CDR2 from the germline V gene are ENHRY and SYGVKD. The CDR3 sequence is CAISAEGYYGYTF. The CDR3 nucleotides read TGTGCCATCAGTGCTGAGGGCTATTATGGCTACACCTTC.

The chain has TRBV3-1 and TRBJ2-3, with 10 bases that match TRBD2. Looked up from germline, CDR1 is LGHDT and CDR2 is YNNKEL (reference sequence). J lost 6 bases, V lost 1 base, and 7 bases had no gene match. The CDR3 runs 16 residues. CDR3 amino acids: CASSQAKRGGLDTQYF. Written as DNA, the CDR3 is TGTGCCAGCAGCCAAGCAAAGCGGGGGGGGCTGGATACGCAGTATTTT.

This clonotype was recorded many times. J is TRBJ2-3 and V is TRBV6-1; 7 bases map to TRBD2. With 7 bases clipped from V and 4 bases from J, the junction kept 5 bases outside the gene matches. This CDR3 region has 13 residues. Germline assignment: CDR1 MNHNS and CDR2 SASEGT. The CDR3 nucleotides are TGTGCCAGCAACCCCGGACTAGCAGATACGCAGTATTTT. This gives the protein CASNPGLADTQYF.

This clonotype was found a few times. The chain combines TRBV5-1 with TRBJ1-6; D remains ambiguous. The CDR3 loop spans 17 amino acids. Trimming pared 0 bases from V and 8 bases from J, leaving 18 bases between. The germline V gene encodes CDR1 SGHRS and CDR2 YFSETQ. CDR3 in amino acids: CASSLVTTREFHSPLHF. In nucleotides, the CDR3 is TGCGCCAGCAGCTTGGTAACGACTCGGGAGTTCCATTCACCCCTCCACTTT.

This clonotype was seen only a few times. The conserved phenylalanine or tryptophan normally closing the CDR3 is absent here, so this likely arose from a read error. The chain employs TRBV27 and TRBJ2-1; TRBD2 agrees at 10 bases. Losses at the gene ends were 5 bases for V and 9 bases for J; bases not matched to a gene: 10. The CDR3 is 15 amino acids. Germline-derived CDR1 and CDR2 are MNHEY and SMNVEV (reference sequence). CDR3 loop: CASSPRPLAGVEQFL. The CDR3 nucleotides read TGTGCCAGCAGTCCCCGCCCTCTAGCGGGGGTTGAGCAGTTCCTC.

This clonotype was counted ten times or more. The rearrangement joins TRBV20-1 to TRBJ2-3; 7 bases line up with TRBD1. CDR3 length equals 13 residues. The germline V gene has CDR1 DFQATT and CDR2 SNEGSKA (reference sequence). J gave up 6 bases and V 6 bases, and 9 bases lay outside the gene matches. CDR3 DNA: TGCAGTGCCACTACAGACAGGGTCGATACGCAGTATTTT. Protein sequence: CSATTDRVDTQYF.

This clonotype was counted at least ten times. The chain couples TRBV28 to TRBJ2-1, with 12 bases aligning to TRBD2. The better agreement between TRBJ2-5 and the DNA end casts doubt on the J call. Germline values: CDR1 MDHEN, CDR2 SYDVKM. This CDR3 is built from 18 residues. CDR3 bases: TGTGCCAGCAGTCTCCTTCTAATGACTAGCGGGGGAAAGGAGACCCAGTACTTC. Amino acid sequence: CASSLLLMTSGGKETQYF.